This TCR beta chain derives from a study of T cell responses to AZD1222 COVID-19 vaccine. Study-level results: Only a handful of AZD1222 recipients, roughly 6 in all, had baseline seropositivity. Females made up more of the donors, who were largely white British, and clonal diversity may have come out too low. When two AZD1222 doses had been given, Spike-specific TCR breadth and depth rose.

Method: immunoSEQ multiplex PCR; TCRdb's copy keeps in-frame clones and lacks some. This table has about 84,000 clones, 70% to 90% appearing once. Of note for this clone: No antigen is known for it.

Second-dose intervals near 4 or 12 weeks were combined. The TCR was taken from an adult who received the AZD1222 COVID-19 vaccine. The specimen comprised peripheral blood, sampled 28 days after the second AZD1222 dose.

The chain's CDR3 is CASSPTGTSVPGELFF. The CDR3 DNA reads TGTGCCAGCAGCCCAACCGGGACTAGCGTGCCCGGGGAGCTGTTTTTT. This chain connects TRBV9 to TRBJ2-2; TRBD2 matches 10 bases. From germline, CDR1 is SGDLS and CDR2 YYNGEE. Trimming took 4 bases from V and 6 from J; bases not matched to a gene: 9. The CDR3 covers 16 residues.